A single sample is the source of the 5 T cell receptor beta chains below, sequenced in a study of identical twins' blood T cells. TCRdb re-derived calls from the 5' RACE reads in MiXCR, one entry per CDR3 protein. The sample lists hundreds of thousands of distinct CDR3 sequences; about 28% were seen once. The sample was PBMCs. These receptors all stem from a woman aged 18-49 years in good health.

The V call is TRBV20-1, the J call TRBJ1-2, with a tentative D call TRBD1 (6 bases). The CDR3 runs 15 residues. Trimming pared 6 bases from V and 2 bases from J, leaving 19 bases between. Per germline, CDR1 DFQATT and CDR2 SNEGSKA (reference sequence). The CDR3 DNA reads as TGCAGTGCCGCTCGGGACACCGTGATGAACTATGGCTACACCTTC. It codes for CSAARDTVMNYGYTF.

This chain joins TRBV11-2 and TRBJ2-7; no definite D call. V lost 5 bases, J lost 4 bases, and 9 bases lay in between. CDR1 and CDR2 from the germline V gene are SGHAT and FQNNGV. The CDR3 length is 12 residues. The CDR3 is CASSLHKYEQYF. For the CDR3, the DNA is TGTGCCAGCAGCCTTCATAAATACGAGCAGTACTTC.

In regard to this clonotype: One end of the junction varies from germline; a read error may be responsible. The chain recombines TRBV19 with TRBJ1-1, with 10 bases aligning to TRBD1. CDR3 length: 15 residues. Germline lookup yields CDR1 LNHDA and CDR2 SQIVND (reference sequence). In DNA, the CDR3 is TGTGCCAATAGTAACCGACAGGGGGCTAAAACTGAAGCTTTCTTT. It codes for CANSNRQGAKTEAFF.

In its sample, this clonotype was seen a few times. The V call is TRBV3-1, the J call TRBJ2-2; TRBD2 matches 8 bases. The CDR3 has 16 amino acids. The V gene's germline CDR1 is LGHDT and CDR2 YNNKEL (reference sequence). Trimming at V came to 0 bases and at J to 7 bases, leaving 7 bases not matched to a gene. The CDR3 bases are TGTGCCAGCAGCCAAGAGGAGCGGGGGTATGGCGGGGAGCTGTTTTTT. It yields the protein CASSQEERGYGGELFF.

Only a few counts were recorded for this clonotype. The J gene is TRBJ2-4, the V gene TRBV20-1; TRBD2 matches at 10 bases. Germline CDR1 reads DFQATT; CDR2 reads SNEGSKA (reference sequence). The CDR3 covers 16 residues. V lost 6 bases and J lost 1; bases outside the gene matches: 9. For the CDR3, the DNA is TGCAGTGCGAATGTAGCGGGAGGAGGGGCCAAAAACATTCAGTACTTC. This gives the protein CSANVAGGGAKNIQYF.